This TCR beta chain was retrieved from a study of T cell responses to AZD1222 COVID-19 vaccine. Notes on this clone: Its antigen is as yet unknown.

Study-wide points: Among those given AZD1222, only five or six were seropositive at baseline. Vaccine-associated CD4 TCRs spanned spike, dominant at 160-218 and 743-854. Samples come after the peak T cell response, not at day 14.

Clones were read by immunoSEQ multiplex PCR, and TCRdb kept only the in-frame ones, dropping some. Of tens of thousands of clones detected, approximately 80% appear once; the ten largest clones hold 22%. The clonotype comes from an adult in good health. Source: peripheral blood, taken on day 0 of AZD1222 vaccination.

CDR3 bases: TGTGCCAGCTCAACTCCAGGGGGCGGGGAGACCCAGTACTTC. Translated, it gives CASSTPGGGETQYF. The chain combines TRBV18 with TRBJ2-5, with 8 positions matching TRBD1. With 5 bases clipped from V and 5 bases from J, the junction kept 7 bases outside the gene matches. Germline CDR1 KGHSH, CDR2 LQKENI. This CDR3 spans 14 amino acids.